A single sample gave rise to the 15 T cell receptor beta chains below, sequenced in a study of blood T cell repertoires in COVID-19. Using immunoSEQ multiplex PCR, the repertoire was profiled, and TCRdb retains in-frame clones only, with some absent. The sample carries roughly 75,000 clones, around 80% recorded once. Sequencing input: peripheral blood. The receptors stem from a man between 50 and 59 years old with acute or convalescent COVID-19.

In nucleotides, the CDR3 is TGTGCCAGCAGCCCATCCCCGACGGGGGACAGGCGCGGGGAGCTGTTTTTT. Amino acids: CASSPSPTGDRRGELFF. This chain uses TRBV9 with TRBJ2-2; 8 nucleotides line up with TRBD1. The junction had 15 bases not matched to a gene; V was cut back by 4 bases and J by 7 bases. The CDR3 runs to 17 residues. CDR1 SGDLS and CDR2 YYNGEE come from the germline V gene.

The rearrangement links TRBV11-2 to TRBJ1-2; D is unclear. CDR1 is SGHAT, CDR2 FQNNGV, per germline. This CDR3 is built from 11 residues. V shed 7 bases and J shed 7 bases, with 10 bases lying between them. The CDR3, as DNA: TGTGCCAGCAAAGGGAGGGCTGGCTACACCTTC. Its protein product is CASKGRAGYTF.

The rearrangement links TRBV9 to TRBJ2-5, with 10 bases that match TRBD2. Unmatched junction bases numbered 4, after V lost 0 bases and J lost 2 bases. Germline assignment: CDR1 SGDLS and CDR2 YYNGEE. The CDR3 covers 16 residues. CDR3 nucleotides: TGTGCCAGCAGCGTAGCTAATAGCGGGGGGCAAGAGACCCAGTACTTC. This codes for CASSVANSGGQETQYF.

V is TRBV7-3 and J is TRBJ2-1; 8 nucleotides match TRBD2. This CDR3 has 18 residues. CDR1 is SGHTA, CDR2 FQGTGA, per germline. Trimming cost V 4 bases and J 2 bases; bases outside gene matches: 13. CDR3 amino acids: CASSSPSDSAGAYNEQFF. The CDR3 bases are TGTGCCAGCAGCTCGCCGTCTGATTCAGCGGGAGCCTACAATGAGCAGTTCTTC. The full variable domain, completed using reference TRBV7-3 and TRBJ2-1, is GAGVSQTPSNKVTEKGKYVELRCDPISGHTALYWYRQSLGQGPEFLIYFQGTGAADDSGLPNDRFFAVRPEGSVSTLKIQRTERGDSAVYLCASSSPSDSAGAYNEQFFGPGTRLTVL.

This chain uses TRBV5-6 with TRBJ1-1; 8 bases align to TRBD1. V gave up 4 bases and J gave up 1 base; unmatched junction bases: 6. The CDR3 consists of 15 residues. CDR1 is SGHDT and CDR2 is YYEEEE in the germline V gene. In DNA form, the CDR3 reads TGTGCCAGCAGCCCAGGGACAGGTAGGAACACTGAAGCTTTCTTT. Its translation: CASSPGTGRNTEAFF. The full variable domain, with the rest looked up from reference TRBV5-6 and TRBJ1-1, is DAGVTQSPTHLIKTRGQQVTLRCSPKSGHDTVSWYQQALGQGPQFIFQYYEEEERQRGNFPDRFSGHQFPNYSSELNVNALLLGDSALYLCASSPGTGRNTEAFFGQGTRLTVV.

The chain employs TRBV19 and TRBJ1-2, with a possible D match to TRBD1 (5 bases). The CDR3 loop spans 14 amino acids. V lost 3 bases, J lost 1 base, and 9 bases lay in between. Germline CDR1 reads LNHDA; CDR2 reads SQIVND (reference sequence). The CDR3 is CASSIGRDNYGYTF. In DNA form, the CDR3 reads TGTGCCAGTAGTATTGGCAGGGATAACTATGGCTACACCTTC.

The chain employs TRBV13 and TRBJ2-3, with TRBD2 matching over 15 bases. The CDR3 is 17 amino acids. Germline values: CDR1 PRHDT, CDR2 FYEKMQ (reference sequence). V lost 5 bases and J lost 0; bases outside the gene matches: 3. The CDR3 loop is CASSPGLAGGSTDTQYF. In DNA, the CDR3 is TGTGCCAGCAGCCCCGGACTAGCGGGGGGGAGCACAGATACGCAGTATTTT. The full variable domain, in which reference TRBV13 and TRBJ2-3 provide the parts outside the CDR3, is AAGVIQSPRHLIKEKRETATLKCYPIPRHDTVYWYQQGPGQDPQFLISFYEKMQSDKGSIPDRFSAQQFSDYHSELNMSSLELGDSALYFCASSPGLAGGSTDTQYFGPGTRLTVL.

V usage is TRBV7-2 and J usage is TRBJ2-2; 7 bases agree with TRBD1. V was clipped by 5 bases and J by 4 bases; unmatched bases: 7. CDR1 and CDR2 (germline): SGHTA, FQGNSA. The CDR3 consists of 15 residues. CDR3: CASSVRQGSTGELFF. CDR3 DNA sequence: TGTGCCAGCAGCGTCCGACAGGGCTCCACCGGGGAGCTGTTTTTT.

This chain connects TRBV3-1 (or the pseudogene TRBV3-2) to TRBJ1-1; D is perhaps TRBD1 (6 bases). The CDR3 has 13 residues. V was trimmed by 4 bases and J by 5 bases, leaving 11 bases between them. Germline CDR1 is LGHDT and CDR2 is YNNKEL (reference sequence). The CDR3 nucleotides read TGTGCCAGCAGCCTTCAGGGGCGAACTGAAGCTTTCTTT. Translated: CASSLQGRTEAFF.

The V call is TRBV9, the J call TRBJ2-1; 13 bases fit TRBD2. The CDR3 has 16 residues. V was pared by 3 bases and J by 4 bases, with 4 bases of the junction left unmatched. Germline loops: CDR1 SGDLS, CDR2 YYNGEE. The CDR3 loop reads CASSDRLAGGYNEQFF. The CDR3 nucleotides are TGTGCCAGCAGCGACAGACTAGCGGGGGGTTACAATGAGCAGTTCTTC.

J is TRBJ1-2 and V is TRBV10-3, with 7 bases matching TRBD1. The CDR3 runs 13 residues. CDR1 and CDR2 from the germline V gene are ENHRY and SYGVKD. V lost 6 bases to trimming and J lost 4 bases; unmatched junction nucleotides: 5. CDR3 bases: TGTGCCATCAGAGGGGACAGCATCTATGGCTACACCTTC. This encodes CAIRGDSIYGYTF.

The rearrangement joins TRBV4-3 to TRBJ2-5; D possibly corresponds to TRBD2 (6 bases). The CDR3 sequence is 14 residues long. V was shortened by 1 base and J by 5 bases, with 11 bases between the two germline ends. Germline-derived CDR1 and CDR2 are LGHNA and YSLEER. CDR3 protein: CASSQVVGGETQYF. The CDR3 DNA reads TGCGCCAGCAGCCAAGTCGTGGGAGGTGAGACCCAGTACTTC.

This rearrangement joins TRBV10-2 to TRBJ2-5; D is ambiguous. Trimming removed 4 bases from V and 3 bases from J, with 9 bases in between. Germline CDR1 WSHSY, CDR2 SAAADI. The CDR3 loop spans 13 amino acids. CDR3 residues: CASSGLGEETQYF. The CDR3 DNA follows: TGCGCCAGCAGTGGTCTCGGAGAAGAGACCCAGTACTTC.

CDR3 DNA sequence: TGTGCCAGCAGCTTGGCTCCGGCCGGGACAGGGAGGGAACAGCCCCAGCATTTT. Translating gives CASSLAPAGTGREQPQHF. This chain connects TRBV7-9 to TRBJ1-5, with 9 bases that match TRBD1. V was pared by 3 bases and J by 7 bases, with 16 bases of the junction left unmatched. Germline V gene sequence: CDR1 SEHNR, CDR2 FQNEAQ (reference sequence). The CDR3 is 18 amino acids.

This chain uses TRBV27 with TRBJ1-1; a possible D gene is TRBD1 (5 bases). With 2 bases removed from V and 7 bases from J, the gap between germline ends came to 11 bases. Per the germline V gene, CDR1 is MNHEY and CDR2 is SMNVEV (reference sequence). The CDR3 is 13 amino acids. The CDR3 nucleotides are TGTGCCAGCAGTTTAAGGGCAGGGCATGAAGCTTTCTTT. Its protein is CASSLRAGHEAFF.